The clone carrying this T cell receptor beta chain has just one count. Its antigen is unidentified. Assay runs were performed at deep level. Sequencing was performed with immunoSEQ multiplex PCR; in TCRdb, only in-frame clones are kept and a portion is missing. The table lists millions of clones, roughly 92% of them singletons, with roughly 0.15% in the top ten. The sample belongs to a study of shared clonotypes between healthy human individuals. Study-wide results and caveats: Among four donors, roughly 5% of naive CD4 clonotypes were found in common.

Germline-derived CDR1 and CDR2 are MRHNA and SNTAGT. Trimming took off 0 bases at V and 1 base at J, with 5 bases between the two ends. The CDR3 covers 14 residues. Sequenced material: naive CD4+ T cells sorted from blood. The subset denotes: CD45RA+ positively selected. The chain has TRBV6-4 and TRBJ2-3; D remains ambiguous. The sequence was collected from a man aged 18 to 29 in good health. The chain's CDR3 is CASSDSQGTDTQYF. The CDR3 DNA is TGTGCCAGCAGTGACTCCCAGGGCACAGATACGCAGTATTTT.